One sample yielded the 13 T cell receptor beta chains listed below, sequenced in a study of CXCR3-negative and CXCR3-positive naive CD8 T cells (dated by TCRdb to between 2017 and 2020). What these receptors recognize is not known. For sequencing, a NextSeq 550 was employed. The Human TCR Profiling Kit (MiLaboratory) was used to prepare UMI-labeled 5' RACE TRB cDNA libraries. One entry per CDR3 protein sequence results from the TCRdb reprocessing of the reads, with DNA left out. For this sample, the table gives some 60,000 distinct CDR3 sequences. The top ten clones comprise less than 0.65% of the sample. Results the study describes overall, beyond this receptor: TRB CDR3s from CXCR3-positive naive cells showed higher hydrophobicity (lower Kidera factor 4), lower energy, and higher strength and volume indices than CXCR3-negative naive cells.

Material: naive CXCR3+ CD8+ T cells from blood. The sample's cell subset or site label, in plain terms: CD45RO-CCR7+CD27+CD95- naive CD8+ T cells expressing CXCR3 (TNR3+). The receptor source for this set is a human donor in good health. Some clones in this sample may be carry-over from other donors' samples.

This chain's CDR3 is CASSQFQELDEQFF. The chain recombines TRBV6-2 or TRBV6-3 with TRBJ2-1. CDR3 length: 14 residues. Germline CDR1 reads MNHEY; CDR2 reads SVGEGT.

The CDR3 region is CSARHPHPRSYNEQFF. The J gene is TRBJ2-1, the V gene TRBV20-1; TCRdb selects TRBD1, and the lack of DNA leaves this call unchecked. This CDR3 spans 16 amino acids. Germline-derived CDR1 and CDR2 are DFQATT and SNEGSKA (reference sequence).

The chain recombines TRBV29-1 with TRBJ1-3; TCRdb selects TRBD1, and the lack of DNA leaves this call unchecked. Germline loops: CDR1 SQVTM, CDR2 ANQGSEA. This CDR3 contains 14 residues. The CDR3 sequence is CSVTGQAMGNTIYF.

This sequence joins TRBV12-3 or TRBV12-4 and TRBJ1-4; TCRdb names TRBD1, which stays unverified in the absence of DNA. This CDR3 contains 18 residues. The CDR3 sequence is CASNPQGFLGATNEKLFF.

The chain couples TRBV9 to TRBJ2-3; the D call from TCRdb, TRBD2, cannot be confirmed without DNA. The CDR3 has 16 residues. From germline, CDR1 is SGDLS and CDR2 YYNGEE. Here the CDR3 reads CASSLGLAGSTDTQYF.

The rearrangement uses TRBV6-5 and TRBJ2-7; checking the TCRdb D call of TRBD1 is not possible without DNA. This CDR3 spans 15 amino acids. Germline V gene data show CDR1 as MNHEY and CDR2 as SVGAGI. CDR3 residues: CASSQTGQGRYEQYF.

The rearrangement joins TRBV6-6 to TRBJ2-5. Germline V CDR1 and CDR2: MNHNY, SVGAGI (reference sequence). This CDR3 spans 16 amino acids. CDR3 loop: CSSSYPLTRSQETQYF.

The CDR3 spells CASSRDRGGTGELFF. V gene TRBV11-3 combines with J gene TRBJ2-2; the D gene TCRdb calls, TRBD1, cannot be checked with no DNA. The CDR3 is 15 residues long. Germline CDR1 and CDR2: SGHNT and YENEEA.

This sequence joins TRBV25-1 and TRBJ1-5. CDR1 is MGHDK and CDR2 is SYGVNS in the germline V gene. The CDR3 covers 14 residues. CDR3 in amino acids: CASSGRGIYQPQHF.

The CDR3 sequence: CASSYSYDSPEQTQYF. The chain combines TRBV6-2 or TRBV6-3 with TRBJ2-5; TCRdb proposes TRBD1, but this gene call is untestable without DNA. Per the germline V gene, CDR1 is MNHEY and CDR2 is SVGEGT. The CDR3 covers 16 residues.

This chain connects TRBV28 to TRBJ2-1. The germline V gene encodes CDR1 MDHEN and CDR2 SYDVKM. The CDR3 covers 15 residues. CDR3 loop: CASSFISNSYNEQFF.

V gene TRBV20-1 combines with J gene TRBJ2-7; checking the TCRdb D call of TRBD1 is not possible without DNA. This CDR3 contains 13 residues. Per the germline V gene, CDR1 is DFQATT and CDR2 is SNEGSKA (reference sequence). CDR3 sequence reads: CSARGGIDYEQYF.

The gene calls are TRBV15 and TRBJ2-7; TCRdb returns TRBD1, unconfirmable since there is no DNA. The CDR3 consists of 13 residues. CDR1 is LNHNV and CDR2 is YYDKDF in the germline V gene (reference sequence). CDR3: CATPGHPTYEQYF.